The 11 T cell receptor beta chains listed next were all sequenced from one sample in a study of identical twins. TCRdb reanalysed the 5' RACE reads using MiXCR and keeps one entry per CDR3 protein. The sample lists 1,800,000 or so distinct CDR3 sequences; about 31% were seen once. Sequencing input: cord blood. Source of these receptors: a newborn girl in good health.

This clonotype was counted between two and nine times. V usage is TRBV20-1 and J usage is TRBJ1-6, with a tentative D call TRBD1 (5 bases). V lost 0 bases to trimming and J lost 0 bases, with 9 bases between them. CDR3 length: 16 residues. Germline V gene data show CDR1 as DFQATT and CDR2 as SNEGSKA (reference sequence). CDR3 loop: CSARDGGHSYNSPLHF. For the CDR3, the DNA is TGCAGTGCTAGAGATGGCGGACACTCCTATAATTCACCCCTCCACTTT.

Note on this clonotype: One base away lies a much larger clone, so this may be a sequencing read error. This chain joins TRBV5-4 and TRBJ2-5; 8 nucleotides line up with TRBD2. The length of the CDR3 is 15 residues. Trimming took 6 bases from V and 11 from J; bases not matched to a gene: 18. Germline V CDR1 and CDR2: SGHNT, YYREEE (reference sequence). The CDR3 sequence is CASTKGTSAGNEQYF. The CDR3 DNA sequence: TGTGCCAGCACCAAGGGGACTAGTGCTGGCAATGAGCAGTACTTC.

This clonotype was counted many times. This sequence joins TRBV20-1 and TRBJ2-7, with D perhaps matching TRBD1 or TRBD2 (5 bases each). Trimming left V 5 bases short and J 4 bases short, with 18 bases between. Germline CDR1 is DFQATT and CDR2 is SNEGSKA (reference sequence). There are 14 residues in the CDR3. This CDR3 reads CSAQDLGRWYEQYF. Written as DNA, the CDR3 is TGCAGTGCTCAAGACCTGGGACGGTGGTACGAGCAGTACTTC.

This clonotype showed up just a few times. The chain combines TRBV9 with TRBJ2-7; TRBD2 aligns across 9 bases. The CDR3 consists of 14 residues. Germline V lookup: CDR1 SGDLS, CDR2 YYNGEE. Trimming at V came to 4 bases and at J to 3 bases, leaving 5 bases not matched to a gene. The CDR3 here is CASSRASGNYEQYF. The CDR3 DNA follows: TGTGCCAGCAGCAGGGCTAGCGGGAACTACGAGCAGTACTTC.

V is TRBV10-3 and J is TRBJ2-5; D might be TRBD1 (6 bases). The CDR3 sequence is 15 residues long. CDR1 is ENHRY, CDR2 SYGVKD, per germline. Trimming left V 4 bases short and J 2 bases short, with 14 bases between. CDR3 DNA sequence: TGTGCCATCAGTGCCTCGAGGGGGTTTCAAGAGACCCAGTACTTC. Encoded protein: CAISASRGFQETQYF.

V usage is TRBV3-1 and J usage is TRBJ2-1; 7 bases match TRBD1. The germline V gene has CDR1 LGHDT and CDR2 YNNKEL (reference sequence). The length of the CDR3 is 12 residues. V dropped 1 base and J dropped 9; count of bases not matched to a gene: 0. CDR3: CASSQGQGEQFF. For the CDR3, the DNA is TGTGCCAGCAGCCAAGGACAGGGTGAGCAGTTCTTC.

The chain has TRBV4-2 and TRBJ1-2; D not resolved. The V gene lost 0 bases and the J gene lost 3 bases, with 8 bases spanning the gap. The length of the CDR3 is 14 residues. Germline V gene lookup returns CDR1 LGHNA and CDR2 YNFKEQ. Here the CDR3 DNA reads TGTGCCAGCAGCCAAGATAGGGCGGACTATGGCTACACCTTC. This translates into CASSQDRADYGYTF.

The chain uses TRBV25-1 and TRBJ1-1, with D possibly TRBD1 on 6 matching bases. Trimming shortened V by 4 bases and J by 1 base, and 16 bases separated the two germline ends. CDR1 MGHDK and CDR2 SYGVNS come from the germline V gene. The CDR3 totals 16 residues. Here the CDR3 reads CASSVLQGSGNTEAFF. In DNA, the CDR3 is TGTGCCAGCAGTGTGTTACAGGGAAGTGGGAACACTGAAGCTTTCTTT.

Only a few counts were recorded for this clonotype. The CDR3: CASSPEMGAQETQYF. CDR3 bases: TGTGCCAGCAGCCCGGAAATGGGGGCTCAAGAGACCCAGTACTTC. The V and J genes are TRBV3-1 and TRBJ2-5, with D perhaps matching TRBD1 (6 bases). V lost 4 bases, J lost 2 bases, and 14 bases lay in between. Germline CDR1 is LGHDT and CDR2 is YNNKEL (reference sequence). The CDR3 runs to 15 residues.

CDR3 amino acids: CASSLSGRSYSNQPQHF. The DNA of the CDR3 is TGTGCCAGCAGCTTATCCGGACGGTCATATAGCAATCAGCCCCAGCATTTT. The chain combines TRBV7-8 with TRBJ1-5; D unresolved. The CDR3 sequence is 17 residues long. CDR1 and CDR2 (germline): SGHVS, FQNEAQ. The V gene lost 2 bases and the J gene lost 0 bases, with 14 bases spanning the gap.

V usage is TRBV20-1 and J usage is TRBJ2-5, with 8 bases identical to TRBD2. Germline CDR1 and CDR2: DFQATT and SNEGSKA (reference sequence). V trimming: 6 bases; J trimming: 11 bases; junction bases outside the gene matches: 20. CDR3 size: 15 residues. CDR3 sequence (DNA): TGCAGTGCAGCCCTAGCGGGTTGGTCCTACAATGAGCAGTACTTC. It encodes CSAALAGWSYNEQYF.